Listed below are T cell receptor beta chains from one sample, sequenced in a study of CXCR3-negative and CXCR3-positive naive CD8 T cells. TCRdb reprocessed the 5' RACE reads; each CDR3 protein has one entry and no DNA is given. The table lists about 89,000 distinct CDR3 sequences, with over 0.4% in the top ten. Sequences were obtained from naive CXCR3+ CD8+ T cells from blood. These receptor sequences come from a human donor in good health. Some clones in this sample may be carry-over from other donors' samples. Both conserved end residues are part of each CDR3. The order of the fields is V gene, J gene, CDR3 length, CDR3 protein.

V: TRBV28; J: TRBJ2-7; length: 12; CDR3: CASSFTDYEQYF
V: TRBV29-1; J: TRBJ2-3; length: 14; CDR3: CSVEADWGADTQYF
V: TRBV6-5; J: TRBJ2-2; length: 19; CDR3: CASSPREIAGVFKTGELFF
V: TRBV9; J: TRBJ1-1; length: 12; CDR3: CASSVATGEAFF
V: TRBV20-1; J: TRBJ2-7; length: 15; CDR3: CSARVWTGVSYEQYF
V: TRBV30; J: TRBJ2-3; length: 14; CDR3: CAWQGQGRADTQYF
V: TRBV15; J: TRBJ1-2; length: 13; CDR3: CATSRGELYGYTF
V: TRBV11-2; J: TRBJ2-3; length: 12; CDR3: CASSSSTDTQYF
V: TRBV28; J: TRBJ2-2; length: 18; CDR3: CASSPRGWQGADTGELFF
V: TRBV20-1; J: TRBJ2-4; length: 15; CDR3: CSAIRAVGEDNIQYF
V: TRBV6-5; J: TRBJ2-3; length: 13; CDR3: CASSYGSTDTQYF
V: TRBV9; J: TRBJ2-3; length: 20; CDR3: CASSPLAGTSGKTSTDTQYF
V: TRBV23-1; J: TRBJ1-6; length: 17; CDR3: CASSQSQGVAYNSPLHF
V: TRBV6-1; J: TRBJ1-5; length: 15; CDR3: CASTPRADSNQPQHF
V: TRBV28; J: TRBJ2-7; length: 14; CDR3: CASSFAGISYEQYF
V: TRBV28; J: TRBJ2-7; length: 16; CDR3: CASSLGPGQGPYEQYF
V: TRBV3-1; J: TRBJ2-7; length: 16; CDR3: CASSREGRGPTYEQYF
V: TRBV6-5; J: TRBJ2-2; length: 14; CDR3: CASTPGGPSGELFF
V: TRBV20-1; J: TRBJ2-2; length: 14; CDR3: CSARVIQATGELFF
V: TRBV15; J: TRBJ2-3; length: 15; CDR3: CATSRAGGSTDTQYF
V: TRBV6-6; J: TRBJ2-3; length: 16; CDR3: CASSYSAAISTDTQYF
V: TRBV28; J: TRBJ1-5; length: 15; CDR3: CASSLGLILNQPQHF
V: TRBV13; J: TRBJ2-1; length: 15; CDR3: CASSLAGDSYNEQFF
V: TRBV21-1; J: TRBJ1-1; length: 17; CDR3: CASSKGQGKRMNTEAFF
V: TRBV12-3/TRBV12-4; J: TRBJ2-2; length: 14; CDR3: CASTGGVYTGELFF
V: TRBV4-1; J: TRBJ2-1; length: 16; CDR3: CASSQDRSSPAGEQFF
V: TRBV7-9; J: TRBJ2-7; length: 14; CDR3: CASSSQGGPYEQYF
V: TRBV6-5; J: TRBJ2-1; length: 12; CDR3: CASSYNTNEQFF
V: TRBV5-4; J: TRBJ2-2; length: 14; CDR3: CASSLGAETGELFF
V: TRBV10-1; J: TRBJ2-4; length: 18; CDR3: CASIPGTSGGAAKNIQYF
V: TRBV7-9; J: TRBJ2-1; length: 16; CDR3: CASSQSGQGAYNEQFF
V: TRBV6-5; J: TRBJ2-5; length: 16; CDR3: CASSYNRAPPGETQYF
V: TRBV27; J: TRBJ2-3; length: 16; CDR3: CASRPDREVWPDTQYF
V: TRBV28; J: TRBJ2-1; length: 14; CDR3: CASSLLASFNEQFF
V: TRBV14; J: TRBJ1-4; length: 17; CDR3: CASSYRRTGATNEKLFF
V: TRBV6-6; J: TRBJ1-4; length: 13; CDR3: CASSSPDKEKLFF
V: TRBV7-6; J: TRBJ2-5; length: 14; CDR3: CASSLYGGPETQYF
V: TRBV6-6; J: TRBJ2-7; length: 16; CDR3: CASSWTRAEGSYEQYF
V: TRBV10-1; J: TRBJ2-5; length: 16; CDR3: CASSEPGQAYQETQYF